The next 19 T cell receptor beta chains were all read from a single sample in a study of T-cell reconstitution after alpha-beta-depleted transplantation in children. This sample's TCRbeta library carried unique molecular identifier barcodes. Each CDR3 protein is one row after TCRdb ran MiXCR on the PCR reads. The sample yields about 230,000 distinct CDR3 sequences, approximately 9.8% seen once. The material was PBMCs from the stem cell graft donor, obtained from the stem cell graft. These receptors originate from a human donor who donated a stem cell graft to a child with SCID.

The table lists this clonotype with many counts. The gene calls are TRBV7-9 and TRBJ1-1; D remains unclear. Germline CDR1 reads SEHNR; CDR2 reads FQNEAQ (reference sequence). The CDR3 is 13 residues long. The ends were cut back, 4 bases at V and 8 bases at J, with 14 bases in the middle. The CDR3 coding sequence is TGTGCCAGCAGCTCTGGCCGAATGGGGGAAGCTTTCTTT. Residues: CASSSGRMGEAFF.

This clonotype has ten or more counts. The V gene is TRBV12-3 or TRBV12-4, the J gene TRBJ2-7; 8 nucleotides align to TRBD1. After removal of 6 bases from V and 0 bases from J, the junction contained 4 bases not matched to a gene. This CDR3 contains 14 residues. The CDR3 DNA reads TGTGCCAGCAGACGACAGGGGAACTCCTACGAGCAGTACTTC. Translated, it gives CASRRQGNSYEQYF.

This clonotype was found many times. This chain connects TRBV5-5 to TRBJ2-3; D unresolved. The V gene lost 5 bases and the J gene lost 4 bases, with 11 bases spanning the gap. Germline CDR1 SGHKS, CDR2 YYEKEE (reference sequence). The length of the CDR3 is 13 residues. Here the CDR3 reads CASRILVADTQYF. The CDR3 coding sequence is TGTGCCAGCAGGATTTTAGTAGCAGATACGCAGTATTTT. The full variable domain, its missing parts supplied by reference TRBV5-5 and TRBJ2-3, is DAGVTQSPTHLIKTRGQQVTLRCSPISGHKSVSWYQQVLGQGPQFIFQYYEKEERGRGNFPDRFSARQFPNYSSELNVNALLLGDSALYLCASRILVADTQYFGPGTRLTVL.

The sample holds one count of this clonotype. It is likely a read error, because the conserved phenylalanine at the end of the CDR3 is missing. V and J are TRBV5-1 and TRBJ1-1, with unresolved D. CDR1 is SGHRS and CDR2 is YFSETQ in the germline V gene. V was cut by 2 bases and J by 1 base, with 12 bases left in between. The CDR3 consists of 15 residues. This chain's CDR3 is CASSFTGFGNTEAFS. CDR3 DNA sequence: TGCGCCAGCAGCTTTACCGGGTTCGGGAACACTGAAGCTTTCTCT.

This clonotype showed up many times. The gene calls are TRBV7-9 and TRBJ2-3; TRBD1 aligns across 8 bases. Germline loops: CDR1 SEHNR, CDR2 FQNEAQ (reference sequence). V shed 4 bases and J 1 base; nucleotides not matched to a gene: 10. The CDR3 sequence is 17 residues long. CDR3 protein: CASSSRIATGGTDTQYF. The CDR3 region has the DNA TGTGCCAGCAGCTCGAGGATCGCGACAGGGGGCACAGATACGCAGTATTTT.

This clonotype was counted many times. In DNA, the CDR3 is TGTGCCAGCAGCTTATCACCGACAGGAAAAGGGACTGAAGCTTTCTTT. Translating gives CASSLSPTGKGTEAFF. The chain links TRBV7-9 to TRBJ1-1; the D gene is possibly TRBD1 (6 bases). The germline V and J ends were trimmed by 2 bases and 5 bases, with 18 bases remaining between them. The germline V gene has CDR1 SEHNR and CDR2 FQNEAQ (reference sequence). This CDR3 comprises 16 residues.

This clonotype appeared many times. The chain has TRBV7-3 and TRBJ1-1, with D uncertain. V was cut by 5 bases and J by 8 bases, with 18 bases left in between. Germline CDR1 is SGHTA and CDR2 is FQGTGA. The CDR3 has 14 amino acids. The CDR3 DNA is TGTGCCAGCAGCCTCGATCGGAACCTCCGGGAAGCTTTCTTT. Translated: CASSLDRNLREAFF.

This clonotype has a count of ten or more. In nucleotides, the CDR3 is TGCGCCAGCAGCTTGTATCTTGGGGAAAACACTGAAGCTTTCTTT. Its protein product is CASSLYLGENTEAFF. This chain links TRBV5-1 with TRBJ1-1; D is unclear. The CDR3 sequence is 15 residues long. The germline gives CDR1 SGHRS, CDR2 YFSETQ. V gave up 1 base and J gave up 2 bases, with 12 bases separating them.

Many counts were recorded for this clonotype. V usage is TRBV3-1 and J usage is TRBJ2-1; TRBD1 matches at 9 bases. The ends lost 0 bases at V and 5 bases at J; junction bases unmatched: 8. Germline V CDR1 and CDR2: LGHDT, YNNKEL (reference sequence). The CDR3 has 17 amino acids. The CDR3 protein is CASSQDYRTGVHNEQFF. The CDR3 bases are TGTGCCAGCAGCCAAGATTACCGGACAGGGGTTCACAATGAGCAGTTCTTC.

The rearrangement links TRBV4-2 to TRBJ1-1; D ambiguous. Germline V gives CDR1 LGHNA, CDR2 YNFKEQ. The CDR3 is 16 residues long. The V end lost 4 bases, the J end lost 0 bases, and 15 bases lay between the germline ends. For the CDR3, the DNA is TGTGCCAGCAGCCTCATAAGTACAGAGATGAACACTGAAGCTTTCTTT. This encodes CASSLISTEMNTEAFF.

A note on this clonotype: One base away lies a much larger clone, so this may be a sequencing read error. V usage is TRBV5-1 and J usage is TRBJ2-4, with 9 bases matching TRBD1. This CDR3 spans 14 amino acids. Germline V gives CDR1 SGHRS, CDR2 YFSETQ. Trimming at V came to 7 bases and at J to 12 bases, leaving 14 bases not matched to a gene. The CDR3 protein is CASQEGQGWDTQYF. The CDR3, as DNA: TGCGCCAGCCAGGAAGGACAGGGGTGGGACACTCAGTACTTC.

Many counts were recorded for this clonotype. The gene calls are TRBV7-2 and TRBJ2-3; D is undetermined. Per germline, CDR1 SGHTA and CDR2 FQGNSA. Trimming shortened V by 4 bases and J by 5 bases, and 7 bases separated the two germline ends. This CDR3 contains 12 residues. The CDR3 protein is CASSWVRDTQYF. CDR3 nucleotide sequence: TGTGCCAGCAGCTGGGTCAGAGATACGCAGTATTTT.

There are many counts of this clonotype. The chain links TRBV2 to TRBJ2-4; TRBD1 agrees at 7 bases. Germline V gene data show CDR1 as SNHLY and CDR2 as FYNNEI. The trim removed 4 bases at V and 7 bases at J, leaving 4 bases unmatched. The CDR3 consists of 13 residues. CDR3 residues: CASSGTGANIQYF. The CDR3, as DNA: TGTGCCAGCAGTGGTACAGGGGCCAACATTCAGTACTTC.

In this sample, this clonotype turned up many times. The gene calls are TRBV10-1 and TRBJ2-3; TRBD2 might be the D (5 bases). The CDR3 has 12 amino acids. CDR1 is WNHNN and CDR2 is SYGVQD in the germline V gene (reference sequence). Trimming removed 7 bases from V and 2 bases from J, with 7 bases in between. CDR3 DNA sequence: TGCGCCAGCAAAGCGGACACAGATACGCAGTATTTT. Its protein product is CASKADTDTQYF.

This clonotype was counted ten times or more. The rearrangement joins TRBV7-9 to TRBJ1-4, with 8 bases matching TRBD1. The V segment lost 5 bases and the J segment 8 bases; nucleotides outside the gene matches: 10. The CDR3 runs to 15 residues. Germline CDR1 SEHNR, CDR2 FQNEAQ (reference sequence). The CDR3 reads CASSAGQGVFEKLFF. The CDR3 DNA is TGTGCCAGCAGCGCCGGACAGGGCGTATTCGAAAAACTGTTTTTT.

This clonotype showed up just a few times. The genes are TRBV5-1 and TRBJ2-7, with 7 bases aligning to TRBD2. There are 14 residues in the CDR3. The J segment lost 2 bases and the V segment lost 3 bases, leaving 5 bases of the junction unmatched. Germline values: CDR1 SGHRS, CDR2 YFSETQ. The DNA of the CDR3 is TGCGCCAGCAGCTGGGGGGGTCCCCCCTACGAGCAGTACTTC. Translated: CASSWGGPPYEQYF.

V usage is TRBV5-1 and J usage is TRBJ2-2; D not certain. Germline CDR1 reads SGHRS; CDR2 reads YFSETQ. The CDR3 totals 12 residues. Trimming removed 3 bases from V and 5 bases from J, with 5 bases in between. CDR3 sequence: CASSYLTGELFF. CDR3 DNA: TGCGCCAGCAGCTACTTAACCGGGGAGCTGTTTTTT.

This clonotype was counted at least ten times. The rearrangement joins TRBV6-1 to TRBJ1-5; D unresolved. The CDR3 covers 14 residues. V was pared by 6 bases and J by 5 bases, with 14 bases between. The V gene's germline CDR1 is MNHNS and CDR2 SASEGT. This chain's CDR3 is CASSLGPSYQPQHF. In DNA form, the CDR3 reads TGTGCCAGCAGCCTAGGACCCAGCTATCAGCCCCAGCATTTT.

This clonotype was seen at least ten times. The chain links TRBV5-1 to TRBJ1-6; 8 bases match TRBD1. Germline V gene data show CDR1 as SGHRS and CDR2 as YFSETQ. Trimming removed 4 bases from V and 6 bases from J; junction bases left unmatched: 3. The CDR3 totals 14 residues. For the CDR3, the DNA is TGCGCCAGCAGCACGGACAGGGCTAATTCACCCCTCCACTTT. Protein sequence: CASSTDRANSPLHF.